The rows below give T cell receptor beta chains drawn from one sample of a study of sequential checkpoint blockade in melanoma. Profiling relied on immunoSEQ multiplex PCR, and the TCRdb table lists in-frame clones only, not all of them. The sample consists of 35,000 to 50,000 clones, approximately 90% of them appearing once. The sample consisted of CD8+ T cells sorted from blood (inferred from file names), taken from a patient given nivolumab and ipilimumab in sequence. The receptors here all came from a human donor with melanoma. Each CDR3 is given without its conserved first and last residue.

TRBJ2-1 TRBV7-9 ASSAPRQGNYNEQF
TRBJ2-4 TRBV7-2 ASSKLDRGKNIQY
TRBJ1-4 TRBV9 ASSPEGAYPEKLF
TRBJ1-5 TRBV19 ASTTTFSNQPQH
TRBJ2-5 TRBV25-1 ASSERAGPQETQY
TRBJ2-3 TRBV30 AWSQGLAVGADTQY
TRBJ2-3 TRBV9 ASSVGGAGERDTQY
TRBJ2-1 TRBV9 ASSVEETSSYNEQF
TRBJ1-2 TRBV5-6 ASSQTSNIAGYT
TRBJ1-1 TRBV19 ASSIGPGNTEAF
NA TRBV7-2 ASSLGGLDRLSYEQY
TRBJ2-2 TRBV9 ASSPRVLTGELF
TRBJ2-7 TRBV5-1 ASSWVTGGFYEQY
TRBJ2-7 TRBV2 ASSRAGNSYEQY
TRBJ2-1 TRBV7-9 ASSLVVAGLTDEQF
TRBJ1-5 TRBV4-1 ASSQDSRSNQPQH
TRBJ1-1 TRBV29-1 SVMGQRAEAF
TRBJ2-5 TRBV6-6 ATRAGATPY
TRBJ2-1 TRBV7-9 ASSPRTGVSYNEQF
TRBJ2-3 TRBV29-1 SVDSGTGGSTDTQY
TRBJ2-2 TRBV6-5 ASSPGQGTVGELF
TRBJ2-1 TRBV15 ATREGVNQGISYNEQF
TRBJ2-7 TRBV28 ASSLCLLVWEQY
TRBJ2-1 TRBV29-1 SVEVAGRGDEQF
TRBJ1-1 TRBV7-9 ASSPVSGTEAF
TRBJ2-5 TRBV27 ASSLEPGHETQY
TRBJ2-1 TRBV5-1 ASSSGGVTYPNEQF
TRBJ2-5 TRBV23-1 ASSQSRRGTASSTQY
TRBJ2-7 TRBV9 ASSVNPHTDRAYEQY
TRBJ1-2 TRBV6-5 ASSTGIPGYT
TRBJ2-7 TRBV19 ASSPLGGGEFYEQY
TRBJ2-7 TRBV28 ASSSRPSSYEQY
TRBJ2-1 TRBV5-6 ASSLGTGYNEQF
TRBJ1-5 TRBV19 ASSDQGVGNQPQH
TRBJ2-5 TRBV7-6 ASSLEADRQIETQY
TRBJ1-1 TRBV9 ASSPPGQGAGGTEAF
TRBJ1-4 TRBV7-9 ASSVGQGAANEKLF
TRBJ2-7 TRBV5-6 ASSTGLDRYEQY
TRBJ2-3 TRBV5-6 ASSLGGRFTDTQY
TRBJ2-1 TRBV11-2 ASSLDKSEQF
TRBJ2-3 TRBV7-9 ASSAGTSGSWGTDTQY
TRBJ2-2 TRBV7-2 ASSTTSGRVSGELF
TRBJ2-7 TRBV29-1 SVCEDRPYEQY
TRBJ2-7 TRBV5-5 ASSLGTGGYEQY
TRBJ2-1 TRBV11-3 ASSPGVRITSSYNEQF
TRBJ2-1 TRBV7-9 ASTGSTSGGEIYNEQF
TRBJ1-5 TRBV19 ASSPRGSGQPQH
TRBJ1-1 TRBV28 ASSFGGTTEAF
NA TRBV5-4 ASSLGGLGEQY
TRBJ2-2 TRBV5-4 ASEARDRNTGELF
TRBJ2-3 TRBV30 AWSEGAPDTQY
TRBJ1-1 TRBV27 ASGFSGTEAF
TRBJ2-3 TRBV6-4 ASSGTSGSGDTQY